The T cell receptor beta chain described here comes from a study of T cells after yellow fever vaccination. In germline, CDR1 is LNHNV, CDR2 YYDKDF (reference sequence). After removal of 1 base from V and 6 bases from J, the junction contained 2 bases not matched to a gene. CDR3 length: 16 residues. This clonotype was recorded a few times. In TCRdb, the 5' RACE reads were re-called with MiXCR into one record per CDR3 protein. The sample shows a few hundred thousand distinct CDR3 sequences, 10% to 15% of them seen only once. The chain links TRBV15 to TRBJ2-1; 14 nucleotides agree with TRBD2. The clonotype was recovered from a man younger than 40 who received the YFV17D yellow fever vaccine. This sample comprised CD4+ T cells sorted from PBMCs, obtained 45 days after the yellow fever booster vaccination. CDR3 amino acids: CATSRGGLAGVNEQFF. The DNA of the CDR3 is TGTGCCACCAGCAGAGGGGGACTAGCGGGAGTCAATGAGCAGTTCTTC.